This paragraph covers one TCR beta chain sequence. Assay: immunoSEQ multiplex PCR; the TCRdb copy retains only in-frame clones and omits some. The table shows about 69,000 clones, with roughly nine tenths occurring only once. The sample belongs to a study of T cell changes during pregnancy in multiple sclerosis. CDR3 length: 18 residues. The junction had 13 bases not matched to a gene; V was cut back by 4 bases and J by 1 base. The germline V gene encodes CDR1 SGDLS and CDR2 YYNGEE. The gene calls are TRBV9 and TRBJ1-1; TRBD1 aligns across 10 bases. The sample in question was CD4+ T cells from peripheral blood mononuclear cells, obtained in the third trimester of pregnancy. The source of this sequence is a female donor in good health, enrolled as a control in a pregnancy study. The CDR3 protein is CASSISPGQGYGNTEAFF. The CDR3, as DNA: TGTGCCAGCAGCATCTCGCCGGGACAGGGGTACGGGAACACTGAAGCTTTCTTT. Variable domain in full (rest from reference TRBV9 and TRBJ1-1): DSGVTQTPKHLITATGQRVTLRCSPRSGDLSVYWYQQSLDQGLQFLIQYYNGEERAKGNILERFSAQQFPDLHSELNLSSLELGDSALYFCASSISPGQGYGNTEAFFGQGTRLTVV.